A single TCR beta chain is shown here with its context. What it recognizes is unknown. This sample stems from a study of T cell responses to AZD1222 COVID-19 vaccine. The data were produced by immunoSEQ multiplex PCR, yet TCRdb's version contains in-frame clones alone and is incomplete. The top ten hold roughly 5.6% of the sample, which has approximately 150,000 clones, over 90% seen once. Study-wide findings and caveats: Baseline serology detected seropositivity in only six or seven AZD1222 recipients.

Sequencing used peripheral blood, obtained on day 0 of AZD1222 vaccination. The TCR was taken from an adult in good health.

CDR3 residues: CASTEGGRNIQYF. The CDR3 nucleotides read TGTGCCAGCACCGAGGGGGGGCGAAACATTCAGTACTTC. The genes are TRBV5-4 and TRBJ2-4, with a possible D match to TRBD2 (7 bases). The CDR3 runs to 13 residues. CDR1 and CDR2 from the germline V gene are SGHNT and YYREEE (reference sequence). Between the trimmed V and J ends, which lost 6 bases and 6 bases, there was a span of 13 bases. Filled out from reference TRBV5-4 and TRBJ2-4, the complete variable domain reads ETGVTQSPTHLIKTRGQQVTLRCSSQSGHNTVSWYQQALGQGPQFIFQYYREEENGRGNFPPRFSGLQFPNYSSELNVNALELDDSALYLCASTEGGRNIQYFGAGTRLSVL.